This T cell receptor (beta chain) appears in the sequencing data of a study of early T cells in non-severe SARS-CoV-2 infection. Each cDNA molecule carried a unique molecular identifier. TCRdb fed the 5' RACE reads into MiXCR, producing one record per CDR3 protein. The sample has more than 85,000 distinct CDR3 sequences; approximately 16% are singletons. V shed 5 bases and J 4 bases; nucleotides not matched to a gene: 14. CDR1 is SGHVS and CDR2 is FQNEAQ in the germline V gene. The CDR3 is 17 residues long. V is TRBV7-8 and J is TRBJ2-7; 10 nucleotides match TRBD1. The sequences come from whole blood, collected at baseline. This sequence was found in an adult who was a healthcare worker with PCR-confirmed SARS-CoV-2 infection or an uninfected control (not recorded which). This chain's CDR3 is CASSGRGQGTKYYEQYF. The CDR3 region has the DNA TGTGCCAGCAGCGGTAGGGGACAGGGGACTAAATATTACGAGCAGTACTTC.